These T cell receptor beta chains were read from a single sample in a study of T cells expressing NK-cell markers. TCRdb re-analyzed the 5' RACE reads; it lists each CDR3 protein once, without DNA. This repertoire includes some 500,000 distinct CDR3 sequences. The sequenced sample was blood T cells: a sorted CD56 or NKG2C T cell subset, CD4+ or CD8+ T cells, or bulk PBMC T cells (not recorded which). The receptors originated from a woman aged 45 to 65 in good health. CDR3s include the opening cysteine and the closing phenylalanine or tryptophan.

v_gene	j_gene	len	CDR3aa
TRBV6-5	TRBJ2-6	16	CASSYSSGSGANVLTF
TRBV5-1	TRBJ2-3	15	CASRIRDLPTDTQYF
TRBV30	TRBJ2-2	18	CAWSPWTSGRALTGELFF
TRBV20-1	TRBJ2-1	15	CSAEATSYPYNEQFF
TRBV7-2	TRBJ2-2	15	CASTPPGLATGELFF
TRBV5-1	TRBJ1-4	15	CASTAVGQQNEKLFF
TRBV12-3/TRBV12-4	TRBJ2-6	16	CASSRQGAYGANVLTF
TRBV19	TRBJ2-2	14	CASSTQGNTGELFF
TRBV6-6	TRBJ1-1	11	CASRAEVEAFF
TRBV6-1	TRBJ2-1	15	CASSEEWLAYNEQFF
TRBV6-1	TRBJ1-1	13	CASSAGPNTEAFF
TRBV3-1	TRBJ2-1	15	CASSRSGVSYNEQFF
TRBV7-9	TRBJ1-1	13	CASSKARVTEAFF
TRBV5-1	TRBJ2-5	14	CASTPGLAVETQYF
TRBV15	TRBJ2-2	19	CATSSVRIPPPIGTGELFF
TRBV19	TRBJ2-7	12	CASAAGNYEQYF
TRBV7-9	TRBJ2-1	13	CASSLHTGTEQFF
TRBV12-3/TRBV12-4	TRBJ1-3	15	CASSLVPGAGNTIYF
TRBV10-1	TRBJ2-6	14	CASSGASGANVLTF
TRBV3-1	TRBJ1-5	14	CASSHGRQNQPQHF
TRBV12-3/TRBV12-4	TRBJ2-1	16	CASNEEPGQPYNEQFF
TRBV6-4	TRBJ1-2	14	CASSEIGSGYGYTF
TRBV12-3/TRBV12-4	TRBJ2-2	15	CASSLLTGRTGELFF
TRBV21-1	TRBJ2-5	16	CASSTAGGDLEETQYF
TRBV29-1	TRBJ1-5	12	CSAGGGDQPQHF
TRBV5-5	TRBJ2-7	18	CASSLDRGKGLSGREQYF
TRBV9	TRBJ2-7	16	CASSVAAGSRSYEQYF
TRBV5-1	TRBJ1-4	15	CASSLLSPGEAKLFF
TRBV3-1	TRBJ2-5	14	CASSTGTLRETQYF
TRBV24-1	TRBJ1-1	16	CATSDTNPRGNTEAFF
TRBV5-8	TRBJ1-1	14	CASSLVSLNTEAFF
TRBV29-1	TRBJ1-1	18	CSVEAPPPGQGWRTEAFF
TRBV19	TRBJ2-1	14	CASSQLRSYNEQFF
TRBV12-5	TRBJ1-3	16	CASGLLTGASGNTIYF
TRBV20-1	TRBJ2-1	14	CSAILAGGRNEQFF
TRBV18	TRBJ1-1	15	CASSPPWDRDTEAFF
TRBV29-1	TRBJ2-7	11	CSGVVSYEQYF
TRBV5-1	TRBJ1-1	13	CASSLARNTEAFF
TRBV6-8	TRBJ1-5	19	CASSYVCSGHQRRNQPQHF
TRBV10-3	TRBJ1-5	14	CAISVGGARQPQHF
TRBV12-3/TRBV12-4	TRBJ1-2	14	CASGLGGLDYGYTF
TRBV12-3/TRBV12-4	TRBJ1-2	13	CASSFQGRYGYTF
TRBV5-1	TRBJ2-2	16	CASTGTSGVAAGELFF
TRBV11-2	TRBJ1-1	13	CASSLDTISEAFF
TRBV3-1	TRBJ2-7	13	CASSQDLDDEQYF
TRBV5-1	TRBJ1-5	16	CASSLEPGVGNQPQHF
TRBV12-3/TRBV12-4	TRBJ2-7	19	CASSLSDPTSGVISYEQYF
TRBV4-2	TRBJ2-1	15	CASSQDRSFYNEQFF
TRBV5-6	TRBJ2-1	18	CASSLSLGGLALLDEQFF
TRBV24-1	TRBJ1-1	14	CATSDSGAQTEAFF
TRBV20-1	TRBJ1-4	15	CSATYSGTGHEKLFF